This T cell receptor beta chain was sequenced for a study of early T cells in non-severe SARS-CoV-2 infection. This clonotype was seen repeatedly, ten times or more. TCRdb called the 5' RACE reads again in MiXCR, with one record for every CDR3 protein. Among tens of thousands of distinct CDR3 sequences listed, roughly 15% were seen once. Between the trimmed V and J ends, which lost 2 bases and 0 bases, there was a span of 17 bases. The germline V gene has CDR1 SGHKS and CDR2 YYEKEE (reference sequence). There are 17 residues in the CDR3. This specimen consisted of whole blood, obtained at baseline. This sequence joins TRBV5-5 and TRBJ1-2; D gene unclear. The sequence came from an adult who was a healthcare worker with PCR-confirmed SARS-CoV-2 infection or an uninfected control (not recorded which). The DNA of the CDR3 is TGTGCCAGCAGCTTAAGACCCCCTGCAGGAGCTAACTATGGCTACACCTTC. This encodes CASSLRPPAGANYGYTF.